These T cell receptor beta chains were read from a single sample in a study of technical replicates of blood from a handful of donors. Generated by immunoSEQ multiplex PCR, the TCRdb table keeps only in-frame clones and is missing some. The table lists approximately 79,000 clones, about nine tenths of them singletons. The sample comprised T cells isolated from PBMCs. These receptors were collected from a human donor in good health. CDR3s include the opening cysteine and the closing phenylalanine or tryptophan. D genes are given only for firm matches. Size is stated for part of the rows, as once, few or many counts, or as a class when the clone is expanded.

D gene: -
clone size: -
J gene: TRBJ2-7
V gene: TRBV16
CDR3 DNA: TGTGCCAGCAGCCAAAGTGTAGCCTACGAGCAGTACTTC
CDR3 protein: CASSQSVAYEQYF

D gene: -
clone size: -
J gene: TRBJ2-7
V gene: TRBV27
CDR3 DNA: TGTGCCAGCAGTTTATCGTTGGGGGGCTACGAGCAGTACTTC
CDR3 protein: CASSLSLGGYEQYF

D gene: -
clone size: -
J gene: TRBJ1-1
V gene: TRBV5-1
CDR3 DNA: TGCGCCAGCAGCGAAAGACAGGCTACCAGCGAAGCTTTCTTT
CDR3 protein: CASSERQATSEAFF

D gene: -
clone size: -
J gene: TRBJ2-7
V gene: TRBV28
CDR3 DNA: TGTGCCAGCAGTCAGAAGACAGGTTACCCCTACGAGCAGTACTTC
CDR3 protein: CASSQKTGYPYEQYF

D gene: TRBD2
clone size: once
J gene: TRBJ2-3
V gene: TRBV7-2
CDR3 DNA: TGTGCCAGCAGCCGAGTCACCGGGACTAGCGGGCTCACAGATACGCAGTATTTT
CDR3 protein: CASSRVTGTSGLTDTQYF

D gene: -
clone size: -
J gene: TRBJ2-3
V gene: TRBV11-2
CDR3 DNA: TGTGCCAGCAGCCCCCTCGATACGCAGTATTTT
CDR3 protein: CASSPLDTQYF

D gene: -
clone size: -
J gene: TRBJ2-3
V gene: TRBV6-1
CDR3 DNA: TGTGCCAGCAGTGAAGACGGACTTGGGACAGATACGCAGTATTTT
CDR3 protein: CASSEDGLGTDTQYF

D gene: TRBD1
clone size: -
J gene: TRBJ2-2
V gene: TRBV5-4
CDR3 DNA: TGTGCCAGCAGCTCAAGACAGGGGGACACCGGGGAGCTGTTTTTT
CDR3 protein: CASSSRQGDTGELFF

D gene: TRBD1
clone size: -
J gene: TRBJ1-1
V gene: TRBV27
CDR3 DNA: TGTGCCAGCAGTGGGACAGGTGCGGTTTCGGCTTTCTTT
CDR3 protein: CASSGTGAVSAFF

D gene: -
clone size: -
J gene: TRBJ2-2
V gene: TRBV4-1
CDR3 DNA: TGCGCCAGCAGCCCACCAGGTGGCACCGGGGAGCTGTTTTTT
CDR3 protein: CASSPPGGTGELFF

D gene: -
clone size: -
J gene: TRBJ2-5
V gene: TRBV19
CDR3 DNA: TGTGCCAGTAGTCCACAGGGAGACGAGACCCAGTACTTC
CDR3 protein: CASSPQGDETQYF

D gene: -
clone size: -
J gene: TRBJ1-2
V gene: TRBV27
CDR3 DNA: TGTGCCAGCAGTTTGTACGGGAACGATGACTATGGCTACACCTTC
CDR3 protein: CASSLYGNDDYGYTF

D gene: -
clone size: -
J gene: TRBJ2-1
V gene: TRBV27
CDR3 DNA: TGTGCCAGCGGGCTCTTTAATCAGACTAGGAGATACAATGAGCAGTTCTTC
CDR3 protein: CASGLFNQTRRYNEQFF

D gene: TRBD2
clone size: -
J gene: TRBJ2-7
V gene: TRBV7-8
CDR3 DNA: TGTGCCAGCACCGCGGGGGGCTACGAGCAGTACTTC
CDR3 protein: CASTAGGYEQYF

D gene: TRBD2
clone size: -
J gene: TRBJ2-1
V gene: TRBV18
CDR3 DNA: TGTGCCAGCTCACCAATAGCGGGAGAACTTGAGCAGTTCTTC
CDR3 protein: CASSPIAGELEQFF

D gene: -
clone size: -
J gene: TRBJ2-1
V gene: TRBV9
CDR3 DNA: TGTGCCAGCAGCGTATTGGACGGGAGTCGGGAGTTCTTC
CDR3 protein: CASSVLDGSREFF

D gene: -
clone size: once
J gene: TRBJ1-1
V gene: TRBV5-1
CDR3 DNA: TGCGCCAGCAGCTTGGGGGGCATCTCGAACACTGAAGCTTTCTTT
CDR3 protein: CASSLGGISNTEAFF

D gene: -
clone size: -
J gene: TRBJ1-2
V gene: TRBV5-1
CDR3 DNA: TGCGCCAGCAGCTTGCTCCAGCTAGAATATGGCTACACCTTC
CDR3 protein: CASSLLQLEYGYTF

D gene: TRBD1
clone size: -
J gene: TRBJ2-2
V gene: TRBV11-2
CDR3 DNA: TGTGCCAGCAGCTCGGGACAGGGTAGGGGCACCGGGGAGCTGTTTTTT
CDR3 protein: CASSSGQGRGTGELFF

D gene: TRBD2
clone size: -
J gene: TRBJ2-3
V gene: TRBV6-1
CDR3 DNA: TGTGCCAGCATGGTTGGCGGGAGGACAGATACGCAGTATTTT
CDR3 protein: CASMVGGRTDTQYF

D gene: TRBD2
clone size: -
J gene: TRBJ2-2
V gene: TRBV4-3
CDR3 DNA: TGCGCCAGCAGCCAAGAGATCCTAGCGGGAGTGATCACCGGGGAGCTGTTTTTT
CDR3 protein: CASSQEILAGVITGELFF

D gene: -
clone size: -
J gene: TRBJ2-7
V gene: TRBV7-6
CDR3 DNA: TGTGCCAGCAGCTTAGCGGAGACCGGCGAGCAGTACTTC
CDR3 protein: CASSLAETGEQYF

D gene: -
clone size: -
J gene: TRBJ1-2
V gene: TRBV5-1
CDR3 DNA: TGCGCCAGCAGCTTGCATGGGACACAGACTAACTATGGCTACACCTTC
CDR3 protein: CASSLHGTQTNYGYTF